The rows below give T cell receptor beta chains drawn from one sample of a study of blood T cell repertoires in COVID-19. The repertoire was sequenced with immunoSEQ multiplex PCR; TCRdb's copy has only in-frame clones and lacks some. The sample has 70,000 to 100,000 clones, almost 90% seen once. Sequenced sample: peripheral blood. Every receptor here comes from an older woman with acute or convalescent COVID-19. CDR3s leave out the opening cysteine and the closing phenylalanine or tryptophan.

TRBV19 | ASSSGSRRTDTQY
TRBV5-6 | ASSLGAGNQPQH
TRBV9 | ASSVSTQGAYEQY
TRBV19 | ASSTTDRGWTEAF
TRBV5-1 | ASSPRTSDEQY
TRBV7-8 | ASSNRQVGLSYNEQF
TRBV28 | ASRSGTKNTGELF
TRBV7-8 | ASSLQGPQYGYT
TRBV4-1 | ASSRTGGGSPLH
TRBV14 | ASAPQAYEQY
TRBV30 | AWSVRIGRSEQY
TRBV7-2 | ASSLSGTNNEQF
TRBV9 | ASSSIRGSGYT
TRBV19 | ASSMKGAVYNEQF
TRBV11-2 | ASSPLTGTVHNEQF
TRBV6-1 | ASSVVVGWTDYSNQPQH
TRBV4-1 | ASSYGTGGGEQF
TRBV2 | ASSVRRGRNEQF
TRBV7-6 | ASSPGQQEPLH
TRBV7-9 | ASSLLQYGYT
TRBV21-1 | ASSNLTSGESYNEQF
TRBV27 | ASSFMGSSYNEQF
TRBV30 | AWRDNSNQPQH
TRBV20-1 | SASFGRAREQY
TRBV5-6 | ASSWGGRSSETQY
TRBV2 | ASSGDRGRTTEAF
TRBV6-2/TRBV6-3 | ASSEVDLQNTEAF
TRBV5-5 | ASSWNAGGLYNEQF
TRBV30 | AWSLTGGSYNEQF
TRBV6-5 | ASPAADSNYGYT
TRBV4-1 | ASSQSTTRGAETQY
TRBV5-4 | ASSLIGGSGANVLT
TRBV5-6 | ASSLTGDKLLREQY
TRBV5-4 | ASSPGGGWTGELF
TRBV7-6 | ASSVGITGGTEAF
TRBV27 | ASSLSQGWGNIQY
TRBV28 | ASSLSTGSGANVLT
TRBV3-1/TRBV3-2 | ASSLRAGVSADTQY
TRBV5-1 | ASSLSQNTGELF
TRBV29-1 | SGGQNYNEQF
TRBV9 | ASSVAEVPLNEKLF
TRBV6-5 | ASREGSGDTQY
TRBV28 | ASLEVATQETQY
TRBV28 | ASSLAGGSGYT
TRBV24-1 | ATSDYRQGGRETQY
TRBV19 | ASSRNGQGDEQY
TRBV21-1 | ASNPQNKPQEGFYEQY
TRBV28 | ASSPPRTSRAEKLF